Below are 9 T cell receptor beta chains sequenced from a single sample in a study of neurological immune-mediated disorders. TCRdb reprocessed the 5' RACE reads via MiXCR and lists one record per CDR3 protein. The sample lists roughly 98,000 distinct CDR3 sequences; approximately 13% were seen once. Regarding time point: longitudinal time-point 2. Source material: PBMCs. All receptors come from a female donor with HTLV-1-associated myelopathy (HAM/TSP).

Ten or more counts support this clonotype. This chain links TRBV20-1 with TRBJ2-7, with 8 nucleotides matching TRBD1. The CDR3 sequence is 13 residues long. Germline V lookup: CDR1 DFQATT, CDR2 SNEGSKA (reference sequence). The V segment lost 6 bases and the J segment 4 bases; nucleotides outside the gene matches: 8. CDR3 sequence (DNA): TGCAGTGCGCCTCAGGGGGCTCGATACGAGCAGTACTTC. Translating gives CSAPQGARYEQYF.

As for this clonotype: A much larger clone is a single base away; this may be a read error. This sequence joins TRBV28 and TRBJ2-1; D may be TRBD1 (6 bases). Germline CDR1 is MDHEN and CDR2 is SYDVKM. V was shortened by 3 bases and J by 10 bases, with 22 bases between the two germline ends. The CDR3 contains 16 residues. CDR3 sequence (DNA): TGTGCCAGCAGTTTGGCGGGCCAGGGGAAGACCTTCGAGCAGTTCTTC. Its protein product is CASSLAGQGKTFEQFF.

This clonotype was picked up many times. The chain recombines TRBV12-3 or TRBV12-4 with TRBJ1-2; D is possibly TRBD1 (5 bases). CDR3 length equals 13 residues. Trimming removed 3 bases from V and 8 bases from J, with 13 bases in between. CDR3 coding DNA: TGTGCCAGCAGTTTGGGCAGGGTAAAAGGCTACACCTTC. Its translation is CASSLGRVKGYTF.

In regard to this clonotype: A much more abundant neighbour one base away suggests this may be a read error. The chain carries TRBV24-1 and TRBJ2-1, with 12 bases matching TRBD2. The CDR3 length is 17 residues. Germline values: CDR1 KGHDR, CDR2 SFDVKD. The CDR3: CVTSDWTSGERYNEQFF. The CDR3 nucleotides read TGTGTCACCAGTGACTGGACTAGCGGGGAAAGGTACAATGAGCAGTTCTTC.

Many counts were recorded for this clonotype. V gene TRBV5-6 combines with J gene TRBJ2-7; maybe TRBD2 (5 bases). Germline values: CDR1 SGHDT, CDR2 YYEEEE. The CDR3 contains 14 residues. Trimming left V 4 bases short and J 1 base short, with 12 bases between. The CDR3 sequence is CASSDSEGSYEQYF. CDR3 bases: TGTGCCAGCAGCGACTCTGAGGGATCCTACGAGCAGTACTTC.

There are many counts of this clonotype. The chain joins TRBV7-7 to TRBJ2-7; 7 nucleotides match TRBD1. Germline CDR1 and CDR2: SSHAT and FNYEAQ (reference sequence). V lost 4 bases, J lost 0 bases, and 6 bases stayed unmatched. The CDR3 is 15 residues long. CDR3 nucleotides: TGTGCCAGCAGCTACGGGACAGCGAGCTCCTACGAGCAGTACTTC. The encoded protein is CASSYGTASSYEQYF.

This clonotype has more than one count but fewer than ten. This chain links TRBV6-1 with TRBJ1-3; no clear D gene. Trimming took 4 bases from V and 3 from J, leaving 4 bases between them. Germline V gene data show CDR1 as MNHNS and CDR2 as SASEGT. This CDR3 is 12 amino acids long. This chain's CDR3 is CASSVDGNTIYF. CDR3 nucleotides: TGTGCCAGCAGTGTCGATGGAAACACCATATATTTT.

This clonotype was seen only a few times. This chain joins TRBV3-1 and TRBJ2-7; 7 bases line up with TRBD1. Germline CDR1 LGHDT, CDR2 YNNKEL (reference sequence). V trimming: 4 bases; J trimming: 1 base; junction bases outside the gene matches: 4. The CDR3 is made up of 14 amino acids. Here the CDR3 DNA reads TGTGCCAGCAGCCCATCACAGGGGTCCTACGAGCAGTACTTC. Protein sequence: CASSPSQGSYEQYF.

This clonotype occurred many times. The rearrangement joins TRBV15 to TRBJ2-5, with TRBD2 matching over 8 bases. This CDR3 region has 14 residues. The germline V gene has CDR1 LNHNV and CDR2 YYDKDF (reference sequence). This chain's CDR3 is CATSGGGYQETQYF. CDR3 sequence (DNA): TGTGCTACCTCGGGCGGGGGGTACCAAGAGACCCAGTACTTC.